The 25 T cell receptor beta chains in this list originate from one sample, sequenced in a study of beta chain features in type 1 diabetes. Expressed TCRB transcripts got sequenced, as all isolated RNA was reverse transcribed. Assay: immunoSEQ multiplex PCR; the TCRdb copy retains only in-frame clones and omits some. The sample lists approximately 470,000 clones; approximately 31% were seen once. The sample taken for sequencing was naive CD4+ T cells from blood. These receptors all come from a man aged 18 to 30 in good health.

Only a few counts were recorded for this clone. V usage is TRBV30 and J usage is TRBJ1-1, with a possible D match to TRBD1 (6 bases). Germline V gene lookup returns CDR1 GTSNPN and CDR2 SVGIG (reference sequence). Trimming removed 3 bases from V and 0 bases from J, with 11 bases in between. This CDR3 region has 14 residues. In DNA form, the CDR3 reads TGTGCCTGGAGCCCCCAGGGGCTGAACACTGAAGCTTTCTTT. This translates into CAWSPQGLNTEAFF. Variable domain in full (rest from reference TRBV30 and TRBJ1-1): SQTIHQWPATLVQPVGSPLSLECTVEGTSNPNLYWYRQAAGRGLQLLFYSVGIGQISSEVPQNLSASRPQDRQFILSSKKLLLSDSGFYLCAWSPQGLNTEAFFGQGTRLTVV.

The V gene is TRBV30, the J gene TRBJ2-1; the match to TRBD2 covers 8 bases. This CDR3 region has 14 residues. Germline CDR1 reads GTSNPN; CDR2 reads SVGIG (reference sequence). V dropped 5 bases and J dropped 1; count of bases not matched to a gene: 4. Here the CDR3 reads CAWGTSGSYNEQFF. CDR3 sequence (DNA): TGTGCCTGGGGTACTAGCGGATCCTACAATGAGCAGTTCTTC.

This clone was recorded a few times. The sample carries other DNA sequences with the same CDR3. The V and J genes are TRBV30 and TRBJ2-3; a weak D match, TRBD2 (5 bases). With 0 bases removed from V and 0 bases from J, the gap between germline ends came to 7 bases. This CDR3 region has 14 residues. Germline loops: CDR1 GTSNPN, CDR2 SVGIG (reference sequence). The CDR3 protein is CAWSVGGSTDTQYF. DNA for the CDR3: TGTGCCTGGAGTGTAGGCGGGAGCACAGATACGCAGTATTTT.

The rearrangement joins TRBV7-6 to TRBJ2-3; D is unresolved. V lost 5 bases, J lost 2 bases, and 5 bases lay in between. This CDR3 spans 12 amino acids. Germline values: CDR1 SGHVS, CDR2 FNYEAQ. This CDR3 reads CASSRYTDTQYF. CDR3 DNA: TGTGCCAGCAGCCGTTACACAGATACGCAGTATTTT. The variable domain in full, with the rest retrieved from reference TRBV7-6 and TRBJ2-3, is GAGVSQSPRYKVTKRGQDVALRCDPISGHVSLYWYRQALGQGPEFLTYFNYEAQQDKSGLPNDRFSAERPEGSISTLTIQRTEQRDSAMYRCASSRYTDTQYFGPGTRLTVL.

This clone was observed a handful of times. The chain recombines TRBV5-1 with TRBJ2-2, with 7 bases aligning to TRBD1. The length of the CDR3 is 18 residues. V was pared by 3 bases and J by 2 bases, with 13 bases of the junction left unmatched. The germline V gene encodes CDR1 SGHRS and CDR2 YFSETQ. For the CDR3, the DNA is TGCGCCAGCAGCTCGCCCCGCCCGACAGGGTATAACACCGGGGAGCTGTTTTTT. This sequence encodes CASSSPRPTGYNTGELFF.

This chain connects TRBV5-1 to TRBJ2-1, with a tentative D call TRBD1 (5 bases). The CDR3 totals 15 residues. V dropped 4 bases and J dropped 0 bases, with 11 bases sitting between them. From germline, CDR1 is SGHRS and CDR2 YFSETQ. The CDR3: CASSQGISSYNEQFF. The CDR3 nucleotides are TGCGCCAGCAGCCAGGGAATAAGCTCCTACAATGAGCAGTTCTTC.

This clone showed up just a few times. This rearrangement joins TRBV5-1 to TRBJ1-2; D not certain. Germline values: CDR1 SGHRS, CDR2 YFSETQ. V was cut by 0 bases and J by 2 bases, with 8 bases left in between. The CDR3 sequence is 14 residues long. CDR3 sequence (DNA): TGCGCCAGCAGCTTGGACTCGCAGAACTATGGCTACACCTTC. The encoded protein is CASSLDSQNYGYTF.

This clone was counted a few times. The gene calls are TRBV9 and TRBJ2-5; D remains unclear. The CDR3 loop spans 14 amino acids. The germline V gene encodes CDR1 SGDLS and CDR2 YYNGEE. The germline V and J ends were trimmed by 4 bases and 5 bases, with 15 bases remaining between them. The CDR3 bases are TGTGCCAGCAGCCCAAGACTGGTTGGGGAGACCCAGTACTTC. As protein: CASSPRLVGETQYF.

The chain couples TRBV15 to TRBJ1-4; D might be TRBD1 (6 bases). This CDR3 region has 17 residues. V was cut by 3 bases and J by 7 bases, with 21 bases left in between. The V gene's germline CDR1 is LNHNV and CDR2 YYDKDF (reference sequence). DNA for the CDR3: TGTGCCACCAGCAGTGATAGAGGTACAGGGACGGGTGAAAAACTGTTTTTT. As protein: CATSSDRGTGTGEKLFF.

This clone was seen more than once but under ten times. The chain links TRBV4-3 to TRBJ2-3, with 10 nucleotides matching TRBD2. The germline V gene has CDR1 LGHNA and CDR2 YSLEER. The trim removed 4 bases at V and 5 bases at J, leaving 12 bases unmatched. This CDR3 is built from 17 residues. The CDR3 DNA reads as TGCGCCAGCAGCCTATCCGGGCTAGCGGGAGCTTTAGATACGCAGTATTTT. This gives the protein CASSLSGLAGALDTQYF.

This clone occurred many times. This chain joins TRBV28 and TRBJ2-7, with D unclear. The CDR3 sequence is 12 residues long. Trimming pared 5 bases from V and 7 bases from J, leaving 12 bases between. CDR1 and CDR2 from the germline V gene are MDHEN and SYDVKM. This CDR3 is CASSLLSREQYF. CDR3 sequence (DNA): TGTGCCAGCAGTCTGCTTTCACGGGAGCAGTACTTC.

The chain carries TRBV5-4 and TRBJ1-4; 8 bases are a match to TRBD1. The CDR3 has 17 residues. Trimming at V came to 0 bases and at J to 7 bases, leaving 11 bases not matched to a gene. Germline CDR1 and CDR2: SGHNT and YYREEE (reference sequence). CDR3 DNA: TGTGCCAGCAGCTTGGATAAAGGACAGGGTTGGAGTGAAAAACTGTTTTTT. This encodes CASSLDKGQGWSEKLFF. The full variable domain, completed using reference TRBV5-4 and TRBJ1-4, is ETGVTQSPTHLIKTRGQQVTLRCSSQSGHNTVSWYQQALGQGPQFIFQYYREEENGRGNFPPRFSGLQFPNYSSELNVNALELDDSALYLCASSLDKGQGWSEKLFFGSGTQLSVL.

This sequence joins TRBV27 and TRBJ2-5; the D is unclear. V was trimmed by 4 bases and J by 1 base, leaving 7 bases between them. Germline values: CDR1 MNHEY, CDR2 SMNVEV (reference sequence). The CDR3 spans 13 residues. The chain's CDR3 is CASSYPGQETQYF. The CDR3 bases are TGTGCCAGCAGTTACCCGGGCCAAGAGACCCAGTACTTC.

CDR3 DNA: TGTGCCAGCAAAGTGGGGGGCACCTACGAGCAGTACTTC. Translating gives CASKVGGTYEQYF. J is TRBJ2-7 and V is TRBV28; D is possibly TRBD1 or TRBD2 (6 bases each). The CDR3 is 13 residues long. V lost 7 bases and J 2 bases, leaving 12 bases between the germline ends. Germline lookup yields CDR1 MDHEN and CDR2 SYDVKM.

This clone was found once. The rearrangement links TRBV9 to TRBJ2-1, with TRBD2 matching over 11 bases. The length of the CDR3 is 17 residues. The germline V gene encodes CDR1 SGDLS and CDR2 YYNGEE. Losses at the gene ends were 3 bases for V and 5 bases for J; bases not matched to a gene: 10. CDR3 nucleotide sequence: TGTGCCAGCAGCGCCCCCCCGGGACTAGCGGTACACAATGAGCAGTTCTTC. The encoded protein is CASSAPPGLAVHNEQFF.

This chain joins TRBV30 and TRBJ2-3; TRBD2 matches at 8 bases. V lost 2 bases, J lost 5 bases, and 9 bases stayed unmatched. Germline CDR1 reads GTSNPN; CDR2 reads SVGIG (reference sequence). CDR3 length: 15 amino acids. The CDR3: CAWSIGGSGKDTQYF. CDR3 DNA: TGTGCCTGGAGTATCGGAGGTAGCGGGAAAGATACGCAGTATTTT.

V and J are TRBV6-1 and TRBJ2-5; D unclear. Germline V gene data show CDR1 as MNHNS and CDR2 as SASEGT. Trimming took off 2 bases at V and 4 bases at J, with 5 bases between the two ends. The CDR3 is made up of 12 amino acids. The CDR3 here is CASSERGETQYF. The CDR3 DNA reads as TGTGCCAGCAGTGAACGCGGAGAGACCCAGTACTTC.

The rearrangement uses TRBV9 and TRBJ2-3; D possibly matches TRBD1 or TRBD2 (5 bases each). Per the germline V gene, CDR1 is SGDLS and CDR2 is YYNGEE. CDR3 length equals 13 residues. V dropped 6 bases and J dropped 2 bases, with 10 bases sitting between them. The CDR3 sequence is CASTSGATDTQYF. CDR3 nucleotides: TGTGCCAGCACCTCCGGGGCCACAGATACGCAGTATTTT.

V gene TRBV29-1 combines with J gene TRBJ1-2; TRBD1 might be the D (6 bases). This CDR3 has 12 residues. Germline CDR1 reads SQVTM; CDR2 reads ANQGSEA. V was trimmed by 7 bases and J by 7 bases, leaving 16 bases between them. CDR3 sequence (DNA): TGCAGCGCCCGACGGGGGGCGGCTGGCTACACCTTC. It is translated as CSARRGAAGYTF.

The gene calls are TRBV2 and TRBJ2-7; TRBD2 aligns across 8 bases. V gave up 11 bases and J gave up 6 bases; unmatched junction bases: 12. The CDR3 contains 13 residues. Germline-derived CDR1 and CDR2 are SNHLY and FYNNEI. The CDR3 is CARKTSDGREQYF. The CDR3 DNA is TGTGCCCGAAAGACTAGCGATGGACGCGAGCAGTACTTC.

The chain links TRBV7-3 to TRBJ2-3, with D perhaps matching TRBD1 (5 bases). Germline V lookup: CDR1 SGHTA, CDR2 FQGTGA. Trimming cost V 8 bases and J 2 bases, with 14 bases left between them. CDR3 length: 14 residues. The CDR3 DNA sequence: TGTGCCAGCTCCCGAGACAGATTCACAGATACGCAGTATTTT. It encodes CASSRDRFTDTQYF.

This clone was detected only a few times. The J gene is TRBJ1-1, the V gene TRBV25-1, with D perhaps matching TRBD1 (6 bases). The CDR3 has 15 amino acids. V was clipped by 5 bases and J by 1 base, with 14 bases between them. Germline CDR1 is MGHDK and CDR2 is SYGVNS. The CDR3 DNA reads TGTGCCAGCAGTAACAGGGAGAGGTGGAACACTGAAGCTTTCTTT. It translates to CASSNRERWNTEAFF.

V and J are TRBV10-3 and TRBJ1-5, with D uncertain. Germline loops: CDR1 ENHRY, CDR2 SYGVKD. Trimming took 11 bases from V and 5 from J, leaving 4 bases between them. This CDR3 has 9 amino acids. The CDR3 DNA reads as TGTGCCCTGCATCAGCCCCAGCATTTT. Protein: CALHQPQHF.

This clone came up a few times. CDR3 nucleotides: TGTGCCATCGGCGGACTCGGGTACGAGCAGTACTTC. The encoded protein is CAIGGLGYEQYF. The V call is TRBV10-3, the J call TRBJ2-7; maybe TRBD2 (5 bases). V was shortened by 8 bases and J by 4 bases, with 12 bases between the two germline ends. The CDR3 loop spans 12 amino acids. Germline V lookup: CDR1 ENHRY, CDR2 SYGVKD.

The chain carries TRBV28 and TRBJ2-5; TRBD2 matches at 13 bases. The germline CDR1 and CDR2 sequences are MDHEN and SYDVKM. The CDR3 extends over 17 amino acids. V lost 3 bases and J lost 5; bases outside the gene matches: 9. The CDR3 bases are TGTGCCAGCAGTTTTATAGGACTAGCGGGAGCAGGGGAGACCCAGTACTTC. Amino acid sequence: CASSFIGLAGAGETQYF.